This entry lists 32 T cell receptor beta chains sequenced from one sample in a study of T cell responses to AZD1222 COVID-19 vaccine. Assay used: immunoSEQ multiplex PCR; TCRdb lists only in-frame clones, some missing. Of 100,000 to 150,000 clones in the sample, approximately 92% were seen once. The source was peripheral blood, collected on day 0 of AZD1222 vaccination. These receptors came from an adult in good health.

For the CDR3, the DNA is TGTGCCAGCAGCTGGGAACAGATCTCCTACAATGAGCAGTTCTTC. Its protein product is CASSWEQISYNEQFF. The chain couples TRBV5-5 to TRBJ2-1; no firm D call. This CDR3 comprises 15 residues. Germline CDR1 is SGHKS and CDR2 is YYEKEE (reference sequence). The V end was cut by 3 bases, the J end by 0 bases, with 10 bases between.

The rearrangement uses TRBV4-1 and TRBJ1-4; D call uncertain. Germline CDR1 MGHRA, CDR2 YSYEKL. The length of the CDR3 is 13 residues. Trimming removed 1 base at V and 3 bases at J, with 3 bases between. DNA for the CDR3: TGCGCCAGCAGCCAAGTATCTAATGAAAAACTGTTTTTT. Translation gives CASSQVSNEKLFF.

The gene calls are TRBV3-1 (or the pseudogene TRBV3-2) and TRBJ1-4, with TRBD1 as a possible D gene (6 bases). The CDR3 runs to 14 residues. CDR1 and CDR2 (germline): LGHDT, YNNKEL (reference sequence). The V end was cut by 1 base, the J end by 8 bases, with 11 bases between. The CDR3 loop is CASSQVQGREKLFF. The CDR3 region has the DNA TGTGCCAGCAGCCAAGTTCAGGGGCGAGAAAAACTGTTTTTT.

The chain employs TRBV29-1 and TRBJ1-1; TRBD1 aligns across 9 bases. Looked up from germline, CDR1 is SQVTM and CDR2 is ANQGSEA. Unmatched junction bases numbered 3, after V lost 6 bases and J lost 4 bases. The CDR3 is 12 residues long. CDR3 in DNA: TGCAGCGTCGGGACAGGGAGCACTGAAGCTTTCTTT. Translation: CSVGTGSTEAFF.

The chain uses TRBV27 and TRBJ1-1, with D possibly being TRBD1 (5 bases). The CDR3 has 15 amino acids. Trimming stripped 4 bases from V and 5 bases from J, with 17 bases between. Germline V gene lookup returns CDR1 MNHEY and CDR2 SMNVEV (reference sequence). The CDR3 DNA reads TGTGCCAGCAGTTACCACGGAGGGGAGTGGACTGAAGCTTTCTTT. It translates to CASSYHGGEWTEAFF.

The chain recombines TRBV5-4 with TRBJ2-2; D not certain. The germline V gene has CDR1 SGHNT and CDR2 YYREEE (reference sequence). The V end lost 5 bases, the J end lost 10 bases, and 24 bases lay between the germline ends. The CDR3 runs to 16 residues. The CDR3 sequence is CASSWGTPWEPEELFF. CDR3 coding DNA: TGTGCCAGCAGTTGGGGAACCCCTTGGGAACCGGAGGAGCTGTTTTTT.

CDR3 region: CASSPPSGSGEQYF. The CDR3 nucleotides read TGTGCCAGCTCACCGCCTAGCGGGAGTGGGGAGCAGTACTTC. The J gene is TRBJ2-7, the V gene TRBV18; the match to TRBD2 covers 10 bases. The CDR3 is 14 amino acids. Germline V gene lookup returns CDR1 KGHSH and CDR2 LQKENI. V was clipped by 3 bases and J by 7 bases; unmatched bases: 6.

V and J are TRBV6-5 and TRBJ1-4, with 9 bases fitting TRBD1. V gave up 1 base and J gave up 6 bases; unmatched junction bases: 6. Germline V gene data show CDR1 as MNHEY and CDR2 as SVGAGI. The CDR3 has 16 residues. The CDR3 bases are TGTGCCAGCAGTTACTGGGTGGACAGGGGTGATGAAAAACTGTTTTTT. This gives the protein CASSYWVDRGDEKLFF.

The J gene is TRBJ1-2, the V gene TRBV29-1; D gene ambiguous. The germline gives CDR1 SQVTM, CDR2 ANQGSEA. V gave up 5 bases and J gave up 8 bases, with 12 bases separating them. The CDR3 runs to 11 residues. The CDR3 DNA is TGCAGCGTTTTCAGCGGATGGGGCTACACCTTC. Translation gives CSVFSGWGYTF.

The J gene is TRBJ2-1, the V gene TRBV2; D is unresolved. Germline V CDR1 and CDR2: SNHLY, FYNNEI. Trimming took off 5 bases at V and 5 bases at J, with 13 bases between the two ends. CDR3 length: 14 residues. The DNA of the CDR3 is TGTGCCAGCAGTCAATTGGGCGCAAACAATGAGCAGTTCTTC. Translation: CASSQLGANNEQFF.

In DNA form, the CDR3 reads TGCGCCAGCAGCTTGGCGGCTAGCGGAGGCCCCCCTGGGGGGGAGCTGTTTTTT. This sequence encodes CASSLAASGGPPGGELFF. This chain joins TRBV5-1 and TRBJ2-2, with TRBD2 matching over 7 bases. The J segment lost 8 bases and the V segment lost 0 bases, leaving 16 bases of the junction unmatched. This CDR3 contains 18 residues. Germline V gene sequence: CDR1 SGHRS, CDR2 YFSETQ.

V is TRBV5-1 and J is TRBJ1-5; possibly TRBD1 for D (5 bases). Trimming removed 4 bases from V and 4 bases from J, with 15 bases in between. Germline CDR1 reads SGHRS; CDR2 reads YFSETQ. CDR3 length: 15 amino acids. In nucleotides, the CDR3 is TGCGCCAGCAGCCCTACTTCAGGGTTTAATCAGCCCCAGCATTTT. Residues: CASSPTSGFNQPQHF.

The CDR3 loop reads CASYSSREGGQYF. For the CDR3, the DNA is TGTGCCAGCTACTCCTCAAGGGAGGGCGGGCAGTACTTC. The J gene is TRBJ2-7, the V gene TRBV28; 7 bases are a match to TRBD2. The length of the CDR3 is 13 residues. The germline V gene encodes CDR1 MDHEN and CDR2 SYDVKM. V trimming: 8 bases; J trimming: 9 bases; junction bases outside the gene matches: 13.

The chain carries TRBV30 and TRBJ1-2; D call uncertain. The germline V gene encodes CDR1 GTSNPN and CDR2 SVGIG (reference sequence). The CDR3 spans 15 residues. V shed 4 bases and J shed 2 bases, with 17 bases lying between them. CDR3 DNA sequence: TGTGCCTGGAAGAGAGGAGGTGGTTACAACTATGGCTACACCTTC. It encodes CAWKRGGGYNYGYTF.

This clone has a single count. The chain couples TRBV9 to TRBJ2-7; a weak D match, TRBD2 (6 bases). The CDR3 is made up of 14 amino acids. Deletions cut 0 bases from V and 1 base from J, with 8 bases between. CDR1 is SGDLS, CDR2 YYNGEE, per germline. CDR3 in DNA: TGTGCCAGCAGCGTAGGGGACTGGTCCTACGAGCAGTACTTC. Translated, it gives CASSVGDWSYEQYF.

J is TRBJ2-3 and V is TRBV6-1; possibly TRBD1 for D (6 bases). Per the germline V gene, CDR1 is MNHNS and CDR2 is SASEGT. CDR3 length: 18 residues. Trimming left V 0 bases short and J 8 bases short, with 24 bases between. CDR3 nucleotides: TGTGCCAGCAGTGAAGCGGGCTACTTAGCGAGTTTCAGGGGTACGCAGTATTTT. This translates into CASSEAGYLASFRGTQYF.

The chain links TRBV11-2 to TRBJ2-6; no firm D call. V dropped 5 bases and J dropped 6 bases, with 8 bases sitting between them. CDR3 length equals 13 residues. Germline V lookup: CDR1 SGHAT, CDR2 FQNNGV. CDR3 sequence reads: CASSPFAANVLTF. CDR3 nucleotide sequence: TGTGCCAGCAGCCCCTTCGCGGCCAACGTCCTGACTTTC. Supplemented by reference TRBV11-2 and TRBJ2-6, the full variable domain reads EAGVAQSPRYKIIEKRQSVAFWCNPISGHATLYWYQQILGQGPKLLIQFQNNGVVDDSQLPKDRFSAERLKGVDSTLKIQPAKLEDSAVYLCASSPFAANVLTFGAGSRLTVL.

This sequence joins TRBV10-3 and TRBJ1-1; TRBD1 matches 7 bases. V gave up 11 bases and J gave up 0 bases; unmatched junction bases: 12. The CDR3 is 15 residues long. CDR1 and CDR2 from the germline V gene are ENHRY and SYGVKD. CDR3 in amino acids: CAASRQGGMNTEAFF. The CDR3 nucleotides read TGTGCCGCGTCCCGACAGGGCGGAATGAACACTGAAGCTTTCTTT.

The CDR3 DNA reads TGTGCCAGCAGACAGGAAAGGGGCGAGCAGTACTTC. It encodes CASRQERGEQYF. V gene TRBV19 combines with J gene TRBJ2-7, with a possible D match to TRBD1 (6 bases). V was cut by 9 bases and J by 6 bases, with 15 bases left in between. The CDR3 spans 12 residues. Germline CDR1 reads LNHDA; CDR2 reads SQIVND (reference sequence). Full variable domain (remainder filled in from reference TRBV19 and TRBJ2-7): DGGITQSPKYLFRKEGQNVTLSCEQNLNHDAMYWYRQDPGQGLRLIYYSQIVNDFQKGDIAEGYSVSREKKESFPLTVTSAQKNPTAFYLCASRQERGEQYFGPGTRLTVT.

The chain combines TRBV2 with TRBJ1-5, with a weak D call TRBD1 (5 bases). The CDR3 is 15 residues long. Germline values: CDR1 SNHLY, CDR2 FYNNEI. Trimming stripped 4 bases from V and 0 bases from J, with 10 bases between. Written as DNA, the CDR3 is TGTGCCAGCAGTGGACAGCAGAATAGCAATCAGCCCCAGCATTTT. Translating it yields CASSGQQNSNQPQHF.

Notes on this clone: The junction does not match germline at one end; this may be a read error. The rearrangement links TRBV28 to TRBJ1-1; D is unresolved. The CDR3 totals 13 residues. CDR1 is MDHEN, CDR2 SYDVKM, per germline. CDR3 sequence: CASRLFHNTEAFF. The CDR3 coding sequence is TGTGCCAGCAGATTATTCCACAACACTGAAGCTTTCTTT.

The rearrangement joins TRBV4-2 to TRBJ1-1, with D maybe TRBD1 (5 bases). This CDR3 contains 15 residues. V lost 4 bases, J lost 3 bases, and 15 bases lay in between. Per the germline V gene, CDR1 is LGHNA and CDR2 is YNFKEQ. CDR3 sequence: CASSPLWGTDTEAFF. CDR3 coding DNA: TGTGCCAGCAGCCCCCTGTGGGGGACCGACACTGAAGCTTTCTTT.

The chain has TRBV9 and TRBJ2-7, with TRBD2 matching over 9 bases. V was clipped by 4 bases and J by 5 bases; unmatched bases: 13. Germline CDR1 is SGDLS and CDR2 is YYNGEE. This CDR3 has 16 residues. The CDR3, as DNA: TGTGCCAGCAGCCCCCGGGGTAGCGGGAGTTTTCACGAGCAGTACTTC. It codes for CASSPRGSGSFHEQYF.

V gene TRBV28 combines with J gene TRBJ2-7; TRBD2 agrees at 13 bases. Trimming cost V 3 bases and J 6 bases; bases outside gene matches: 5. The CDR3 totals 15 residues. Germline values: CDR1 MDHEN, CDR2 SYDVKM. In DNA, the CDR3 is TGTGCCAGCAGTTTCCCCGGACTAGCGGGAGCCGAGCAGTACTTC. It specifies CASSFPGLAGAEQYF.

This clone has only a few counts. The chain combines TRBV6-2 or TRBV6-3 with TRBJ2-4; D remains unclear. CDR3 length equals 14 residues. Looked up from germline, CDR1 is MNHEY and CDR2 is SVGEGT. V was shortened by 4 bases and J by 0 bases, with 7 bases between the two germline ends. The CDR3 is CASSFHLAKNIQYF. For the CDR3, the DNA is TGTGCCAGCAGTTTCCATCTAGCCAAAAACATTCAGTACTTC.

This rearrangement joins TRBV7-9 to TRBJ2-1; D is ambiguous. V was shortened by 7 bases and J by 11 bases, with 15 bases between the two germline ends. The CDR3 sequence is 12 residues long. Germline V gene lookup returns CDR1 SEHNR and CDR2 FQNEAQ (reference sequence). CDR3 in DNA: TGTGCCAGCACCTCGGACGTATCCCAGCAGTTCTTC. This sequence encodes CASTSDVSQQFF. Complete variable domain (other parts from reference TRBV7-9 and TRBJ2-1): DTGVSQNPRHKITKRGQNVTFRCDPISEHNRLYWYRQTLGQGPEFLTYFQNEAQLEKSRLLSDRFSAERPKGSFSTLEIQRTEQGDSAMYLCASTSDVSQQFFGPGTRLTVL.

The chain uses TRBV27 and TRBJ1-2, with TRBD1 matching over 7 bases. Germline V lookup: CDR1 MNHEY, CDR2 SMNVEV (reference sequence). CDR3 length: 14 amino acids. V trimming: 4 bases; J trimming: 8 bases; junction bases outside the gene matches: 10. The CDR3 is CASSSQGQSSGYTF. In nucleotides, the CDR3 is TGTGCCAGCAGTTCCCAGGGACAGTCGTCGGGCTACACCTTC.

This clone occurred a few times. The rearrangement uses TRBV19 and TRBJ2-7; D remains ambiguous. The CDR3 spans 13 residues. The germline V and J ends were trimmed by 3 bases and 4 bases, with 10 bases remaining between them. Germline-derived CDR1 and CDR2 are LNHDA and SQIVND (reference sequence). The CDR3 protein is CASSINLGYEQYF. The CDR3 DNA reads TGTGCCAGTAGTATTAATCTAGGTTACGAGCAGTACTTC.

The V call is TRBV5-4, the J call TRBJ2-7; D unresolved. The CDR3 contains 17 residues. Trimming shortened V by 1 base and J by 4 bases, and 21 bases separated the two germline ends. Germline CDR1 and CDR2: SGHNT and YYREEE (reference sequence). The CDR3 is CASSLRKGFPTPYEQYF. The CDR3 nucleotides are TGTGCCAGCAGCTTGAGAAAGGGATTTCCAACCCCTTACGAGCAGTACTTC.

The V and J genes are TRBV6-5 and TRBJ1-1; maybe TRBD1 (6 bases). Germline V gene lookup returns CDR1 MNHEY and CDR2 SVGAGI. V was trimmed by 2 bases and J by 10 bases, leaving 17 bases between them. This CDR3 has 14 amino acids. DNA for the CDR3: TGTGCCAGCAGTTACCCGACAGGTTGGGCCGGAGCTTTCTTT. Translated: CASSYPTGWAGAFF.

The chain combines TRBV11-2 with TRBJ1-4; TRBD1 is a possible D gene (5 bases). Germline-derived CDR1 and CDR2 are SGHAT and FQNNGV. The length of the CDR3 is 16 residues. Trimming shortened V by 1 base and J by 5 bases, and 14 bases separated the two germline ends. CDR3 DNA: TGTGCCAGCAGCTTAGTCGGTGGGGCTTTGAATGAAAAACTGTTTTTT. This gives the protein CASSLVGGALNEKLFF.

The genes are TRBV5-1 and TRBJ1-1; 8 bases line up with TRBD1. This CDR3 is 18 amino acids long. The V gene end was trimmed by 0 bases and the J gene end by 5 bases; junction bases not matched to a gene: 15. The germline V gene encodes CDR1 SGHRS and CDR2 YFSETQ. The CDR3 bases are TGCGCCAGCAGCTTGGGCCTTAGGACAGGGTCAAGGGGGACTGAAGCTTTCTTT. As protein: CASSLGLRTGSRGTEAFF.